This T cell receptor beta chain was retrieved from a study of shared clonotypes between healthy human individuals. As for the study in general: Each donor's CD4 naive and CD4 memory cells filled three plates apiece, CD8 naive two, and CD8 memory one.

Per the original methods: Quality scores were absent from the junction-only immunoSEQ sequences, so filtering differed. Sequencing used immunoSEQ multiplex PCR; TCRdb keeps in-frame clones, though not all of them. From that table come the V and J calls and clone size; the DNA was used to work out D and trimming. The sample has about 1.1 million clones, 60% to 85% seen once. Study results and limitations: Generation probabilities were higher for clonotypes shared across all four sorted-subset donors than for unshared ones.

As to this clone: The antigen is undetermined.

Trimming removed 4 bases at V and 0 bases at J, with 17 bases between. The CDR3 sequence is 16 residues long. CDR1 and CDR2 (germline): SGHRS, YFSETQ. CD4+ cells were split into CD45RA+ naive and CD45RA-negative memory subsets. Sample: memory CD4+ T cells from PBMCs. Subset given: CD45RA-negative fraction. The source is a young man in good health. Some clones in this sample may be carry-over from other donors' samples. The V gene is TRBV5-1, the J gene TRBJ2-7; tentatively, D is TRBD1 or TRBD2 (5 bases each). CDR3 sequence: CASSPNPGPGSYEQYF. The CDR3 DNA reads TGCGCCAGCAGCCCGAACCCGGGACCTGGCTCCTACGAGCAGTACTTC.